The 17 T cell receptor beta chains given below trace back to one sample, sequenced in a study of identical twins. Each CDR3 protein is one row after TCRdb ran MiXCR on the 5' RACE reads. This sample yields nearly 900,000 distinct CDR3 sequences, of which over 9% are seen a single time; around 1.6% belongs to the top ten. The same data also went into a second study, on yellow fever vaccine responses in identical twins.

The source material was PBMCs. All receptors come from a woman aged 18-29 years in good health.

As for this clonotype: This may stem from a read error, because a much larger clone lies one nucleotide away. The rearrangement joins TRBV9 to TRBJ2-2; D is possibly TRBD1 (5 bases). The CDR3 sequence is 13 residues long. Germline lookup yields CDR1 SGDLS and CDR2 YYNGEE. The CDR3 loop reads CAGSVTGSGELFF. In DNA, the CDR3 is TGTGCCGGCAGCGTAACAGGTTCCGGGGAGCTGTTTTTT.

This rearrangement joins TRBV5-5 to TRBJ2-2; D gene uncertain. The V gene lost 1 base and the J gene lost 6 bases, with 13 bases spanning the gap. Germline CDR1 SGHKS, CDR2 YYEKEE (reference sequence). The CDR3 extends over 15 amino acids. The DNA for the CDR3 is TGTGCCAGCAGCTTGTACTTTGTTTTGGCCGGGGAGCTGTTTTTT. Encoded protein: CASSLYFVLAGELFF. The whole variable domain, filled in from reference TRBV5-5 and TRBJ2-2, reads DAGVTQSPTHLIKTRGQQVTLRCSPISGHKSVSWYQQVLGQGPQFIFQYYEKEERGRGNFPDRFSARQFPNYSSELNVNALLLGDSALYLCASSLYFVLAGELFFGEGSRLTVL.

The V call is TRBV29-1, the J call TRBJ1-1; D is possibly TRBD1 (6 bases). The CDR3 spans 14 residues. The V end lost 3 bases, the J end lost 0 bases, and 11 bases lay between the germline ends. Germline values: CDR1 SQVTM, CDR2 ANQGSEA. The CDR3 here is CSVDVGQVNTEAFF. For the CDR3, the DNA is TGCAGCGTTGACGTGGGACAAGTGAACACTGAAGCTTTCTTT.

This clonotype showed up just a few times. The V call is TRBV20-1, the J call TRBJ2-5; 11 bases align to TRBD2. The CDR3 runs to 18 residues. Per the germline V gene, CDR1 is DFQATT and CDR2 is SNEGSKA (reference sequence). With V trimmed by 4 bases and J by 0 bases, 13 bases remained unmatched. The CDR3 DNA sequence: TGCAGTGCTATCGGGCTAGCGGGAGGAGGTCCTTACCAAGAGACCCAGTACTTC. Protein product: CSAIGLAGGGPYQETQYF.

The sample holds a few counts of this clonotype. This chain links TRBV6-5 with TRBJ1-5; no clear D gene. Trimming pared 2 bases from V and 4 bases from J, leaving 6 bases between. The CDR3 covers 13 residues. Germline V gene data show CDR1 as MNHEY and CDR2 as SVGAGI. CDR3 protein: CASSYLRNQPQHF. The CDR3 region has the DNA TGTGCCAGCAGTTACCTGAGGAATCAGCCCCAGCATTTT.

This clonotype has at least ten counts. The V call is TRBV6-1, the J call TRBJ2-7, with TRBD2 matching 7 bases. The ends lost 1 base at V and 5 bases at J; junction bases unmatched: 8. Germline loops: CDR1 MNHNS, CDR2 SASEGT. The CDR3 loop spans 15 amino acids. The CDR3 spells CASSEEDVGGNEQYV. Here the CDR3 DNA reads TGTGCCAGCAGTGAAGAAGACGTCGGGGGGAACGAGCAGTACGTC.

CDR3 coding DNA: TGTGCCAGCAGTTACTTGGGACAGAACTATGGCTACACCTTC. Its protein is CASSYLGQNYGYTF. The chain employs TRBV6-5 and TRBJ1-2; 7 nucleotides line up with TRBD1. J lost 2 bases, V lost 1 base, and 1 base had no gene match. The CDR3 has 14 residues. Germline V gene sequence: CDR1 MNHEY, CDR2 SVGAGI.

The chain joins TRBV7-9 to TRBJ2-7; D not resolved. The germline V and J ends were trimmed by 7 bases and 0 bases, with 7 bases remaining between them. CDR1 and CDR2 from the germline V gene are SEHNR and FQNEAQ (reference sequence). The CDR3 totals 12 residues. As DNA, the CDR3 is TGTGCCAGCACCCTAAACTCCTACGAGCAGTACGTC. Amino acids: CASTLNSYEQYV.

This sequence joins TRBV5-1 and TRBJ1-3; 7 bases agree with TRBD1. J was trimmed by 2 bases and V by 3 bases; bases with no gene match: 8. The CDR3 runs to 16 residues. Germline V gene data show CDR1 as SGHRS and CDR2 as YFSETQ. The CDR3 loop reads CASSSGGGAPGNTIYF. CDR3 nucleotide sequence: TGCGCCAGCAGCTCAGGAGGGGGCGCCCCTGGAAACACCATATATTTT. The whole variable domain, filled in from reference TRBV5-1 and TRBJ1-3, reads KAGVTQTPRYLIKTRGQQVTLSCSPISGHRSVSWYQQTPGQGLQFLFEYFSETQRNKGNFPGRFSGRQFSNSRSEMNVSTLELGDSALYLCASSSGGGAPGNTIYFGEGSWLTVV.

This clonotype turned up a few times. The V gene is TRBV4-1, the J gene TRBJ1-6; D is ambiguous. From germline, CDR1 is MGHRA and CDR2 YSYEKL. The CDR3 is 19 amino acids. With 0 bases removed from V and 0 bases from J, the gap between germline ends came to 15 bases. The CDR3 bases are TGCGCCAGCAGCCAAGATGGTCGGCCGGGGAGCTCCTATAATTCACCCCTCCACTTT. This codes for CASSQDGRPGSSYNSPLHF.

J is TRBJ2-1 and V is TRBV7-7; 10 bases are shared with TRBD2. The CDR3 consists of 15 residues. CDR1 and CDR2 (germline): SSHAT, FNYEAQ (reference sequence). Unmatched junction bases numbered 7, after V lost 5 bases and J lost 6 bases. As DNA, the CDR3 is TGTGCCAGCAGCCCTAGCGGGAGTCGATTCAATGAGCAGTTCTTC. Encoded protein: CASSPSGSRFNEQFF.

This clonotype was seen only a few times. This chain connects TRBV7-3 to TRBJ2-7; perhaps TRBD2 as D (5 bases). The CDR3 covers 15 residues. V lost 1 base to trimming and J lost 1 base, with 11 bases between them. Germline CDR1 and CDR2: SGHTA and FQGTGA. This CDR3 is CASSLNPGESYEQYF. In nucleotides, the CDR3 is TGTGCCAGCAGCTTAAATCCCGGGGAATCCTACGAGCAGTACTTC.

The chain employs TRBV10-3 and TRBJ1-6; 9 bases map to TRBD1. J was trimmed by 7 bases and V by 7 bases; bases with no gene match: 8. This CDR3 is built from 15 residues. Per germline, CDR1 ENHRY and CDR2 SYGVKD. Here the CDR3 DNA reads TGTGCCATCACCGCACAGGGGGCCGAAAATTCACCCCTCCACTTT. It codes for CAITAQGAENSPLHF.

This clonotype has only a few counts. The V gene is TRBV12-3 or TRBV12-4, the J gene TRBJ1-1; D ambiguous. This CDR3 is built from 14 residues. V was cut by 6 bases and J by 2 bases, with 13 bases left in between. The CDR3 is CASSYDTYNTEAFF. The CDR3 nucleotides are TGTGCCAGCAGCTATGACACTTATAACACTGAAGCTTTCTTT.

This clonotype has ten or more counts. The V gene is TRBV6-2 or TRBV6-3, the J gene TRBJ1-2; 8 bases fit TRBD1. V gave up 2 bases and J gave up 4 bases; unmatched junction bases: 9. The CDR3 sequence is 16 residues long. Germline values: CDR1 MNHEY, CDR2 SVGEGT. CDR3: CASSYVGQGGGYGYTF. The DNA for the CDR3 is TGTGCCAGCAGTTACGTAGGACAGGGCGGAGGCTATGGCTACACCTTC.

This clonotype was observed a few times. The V gene is TRBV20-1, the J gene TRBJ2-7; 11 bases match TRBD1. With V trimmed by 6 bases and J by 2 bases, 9 bases remained unmatched. The CDR3 extends over 15 amino acids. The germline V gene has CDR1 DFQATT and CDR2 SNEGSKA (reference sequence). CDR3 amino acids: CSAQGSGQGAYEQYF. CDR3 bases: TGCAGTGCGCAAGGTTCGGGACAGGGGGCCTACGAGCAGTACTTC.

This clonotype was counted at least ten times. This chain joins TRBV4-1 and TRBJ1-1; D perhaps matches TRBD1 (6 bases). V shed 0 bases and J shed 5 bases, with 13 bases lying between them. From germline, CDR1 is MGHRA and CDR2 YSYEKL. The CDR3 runs to 15 residues. The DNA for the CDR3 is TGCGCCAGCAGCCAAGATGGAGGGGGTGGGACTGAAGCTTTCTTT. Encoded protein: CASSQDGGGGTEAFF.